Each of the 25 T cell receptor beta chains below was sequenced from the same sample in a study of cytomegalovirus exposure and HLA in healthy donors. TCRdb's copy holds only in-frame clones and misses some; the assay was immunoSEQ multiplex PCR. The sample records about 130,000 clones, around 86% being singletons. Input material: PBMCs. The receptors stem from a woman under 30 in good health and CMV-seronegative.

This clone was detected once. This chain uses TRBV28 with TRBJ2-7; D is possibly TRBD1 (7 bases). V lost 7 bases and J lost 0, with 16 bases in between. The CDR3 is made up of 15 amino acids. Germline V gives CDR1 MDHEN, CDR2 SYDVKM. The CDR3 region is CASTEGGDSSYEQYF. CDR3 DNA: TGTGCCAGCACCGAAGGCGGGGACAGCTCCTACGAGCAGTACTTC.

This clone showed up just once. The chain joins TRBV9 to TRBJ2-1, with TRBD2 matching 13 bases. Germline CDR1 reads SGDLS; CDR2 reads YYNGEE. Trimming removed 4 bases from V and 0 bases from J; junction bases left unmatched: 13. The CDR3 consists of 20 residues. CDR3 DNA sequence: TGTGCCAGCAGCCTTAGAACGGGACTAGCGGGAATGTTCTCCTACAATGAGCAGTTCTTC. It specifies CASSLRTGLAGMFSYNEQFF.

The rearrangement joins TRBV10-1 to TRBJ2-7; 9 bases agree with TRBD1. The CDR3 loop spans 15 amino acids. Germline lookup yields CDR1 WNHNN and CDR2 SYGVQD (reference sequence). V was pared by 3 bases and J by 2 bases, with 5 bases of the junction left unmatched. CDR3 bases: TGCGCCAGCAGTGATTTGGGACAGGGAGCCTACGAGCAGTACTTC. It translates to CASSDLGQGAYEQYF.

The V call is TRBV2, the J call TRBJ2-7, with 14 nucleotides matching TRBD2. Germline V gene data show CDR1 as SNHLY and CDR2 as FYNNEI. The CDR3 has 15 amino acids. V lost 6 bases and J lost 7; bases outside the gene matches: 8. The CDR3 sequence is CASRARLAGGREQYF. CDR3 nucleotides: TGTGCCAGCAGGGCCCGACTAGCGGGAGGGAGGGAGCAGTACTTC.

The chain recombines TRBV7-9 with TRBJ2-7; D unclear. This CDR3 is built from 11 residues. CDR1 is SEHNR and CDR2 is FQNEAQ in the germline V gene (reference sequence). The germline V and J ends were trimmed by 6 bases and 2 bases, with 5 bases remaining between them. This CDR3 reads CASSATYEQYF. The CDR3 region has the DNA TGTGCCAGCAGTGCTACCTACGAGCAGTACTTC.

The V and J genes are TRBV18 and TRBJ2-2; a weak D match, TRBD1 (6 bases). The CDR3 extends over 14 amino acids. The germline V and J ends were trimmed by 3 bases and 1 base, with 6 bases remaining between them. Germline CDR1 and CDR2: KGHSH and LQKENI. This CDR3 is CASSPTGNTGELFF. The CDR3 DNA reads TGTGCCAGCTCACCGACAGGGAACACCGGGGAGCTGTTTTTT.

CDR3 DNA: TGCGCCAGCAGCCACCTACGACAGGGTTCTTTCGGGAACACTGAAGCTTTCTTT. Translated: CASSHLRQGSFGNTEAFF. V is TRBV4-1 and J is TRBJ1-1, with TRBD1 matching 7 bases. V trimming: 3 bases; J trimming: 1 base; junction bases outside the gene matches: 14. This CDR3 contains 18 residues. Per the germline V gene, CDR1 is MGHRA and CDR2 is YSYEKL.

The gene calls are TRBV6-5 and TRBJ2-7, with TRBD2 matching over 8 bases. V shed 2 bases and J 6 bases; nucleotides not matched to a gene: 3. Per the germline V gene, CDR1 is MNHEY and CDR2 is SVGAGI. CDR3 length: 13 residues. This CDR3 reads CASSYTGGGEQYF. Written as DNA, the CDR3 is TGTGCCAGCAGTTACACGGGGGGGGGCGAGCAGTACTTC.

This chain joins TRBV11-3 and TRBJ2-2; D is perhaps TRBD1 (5 bases). V gave up 4 bases and J gave up 1 base, with 10 bases separating them. Looked up from germline, CDR1 is SGHNT and CDR2 is YENEEA. The CDR3 is 15 residues long. The CDR3, as DNA: TGTGCCAGCAGCTCGGCAGGGCAGAACACCGGGGAGCTGTTTTTT. It codes for CASSSAGQNTGELFF.

Only one count was recorded for this clone. The rearrangement links TRBV18 to TRBJ2-7; 8 bases line up with TRBD1. Trimming cost V 4 bases and J 3 bases; bases outside gene matches: 8. CDR1 and CDR2 from the germline V gene are KGHSH and LQKENI. CDR3 size: 15 residues. Here the CDR3 reads CASSRAGGGFYEQYF. CDR3 in DNA: TGTGCCAGCTCACGTGCAGGGGGCGGTTTCTACGAGCAGTACTTC.

The chain uses TRBV11-3 and TRBJ2-3; no definite D call. The CDR3 sequence is 16 residues long. V was clipped by 0 bases and J by 0 bases, with 10 bases between them. CDR1 and CDR2 (germline): SGHNT, YENEEA. The CDR3 coding sequence is TGTGCCAGCAGCTTAGAGGGCAGGTTGAGCACAGATACGCAGTATTTT. Protein: CASSLEGRLSTDTQYF.

The V gene is TRBV29-1, the J gene TRBJ1-1; 7 positions agree with TRBD1. CDR1 SQVTM and CDR2 ANQGSEA come from the germline V gene. J was trimmed by 1 base and V by 8 bases; bases with no gene match: 4. The CDR3 sequence is 12 residues long. CDR3: CSTRTGNTEAFF. The CDR3 DNA reads as TGCAGCACCCGGACAGGGAACACTGAAGCTTTCTTT.

This clone was seen a single time. This chain connects TRBV29-1 to TRBJ2-3; D is perhaps TRBD2 (6 bases). V was shortened by 7 bases and J by 6 bases, with 11 bases between the two germline ends. The CDR3 is made up of 11 amino acids. The germline V gene has CDR1 SQVTM and CDR2 ANQGSEA. The chain's CDR3 is CSALRGDTQYF. The CDR3 coding sequence is TGCAGCGCACTTCGGGGGGATACGCAGTATTTT.

The rearrangement links TRBV27 to TRBJ2-7; the D gene is possibly TRBD1 (6 bases). V lost 5 bases, J lost 0 bases, and 17 bases lay in between. Germline V CDR1 and CDR2: MNHEY, SMNVEV (reference sequence). The CDR3 loop spans 16 amino acids. CDR3 DNA sequence: TGTGCCAGCAGTGACCAACAGGGCCTAAGCTCCTACGAGCAGTACTTC. Protein product: CASSDQQGLSSYEQYF.

V usage is TRBV5-4 and J usage is TRBJ1-2, with unresolved D. Trimming left V 2 bases short and J 0 bases short, with 11 bases between. CDR1 and CDR2 from the germline V gene are SGHNT and YYREEE (reference sequence). The CDR3 runs to 15 residues. For the CDR3, the DNA is TGTGCCAGCAGCTTATGGATTGAGGCTAACTATGGCTACACCTTC. It is translated as CASSLWIEANYGYTF.

The chain joins TRBV7-2 to TRBJ2-1, with TRBD2 matching 8 bases. The ends lost 5 bases at V and 1 base at J; junction bases unmatched: 4. The CDR3 is 15 residues long. Germline CDR1 and CDR2: SGHTA and FQGNSA. The chain's CDR3 is CASSALADSYNEQFF. In nucleotides, the CDR3 is TGTGCCAGCAGCGCACTAGCGGATTCCTACAATGAGCAGTTCTTC. Using reference TRBV7-2 and TRBJ2-1 for the parts outside the CDR3, the full variable domain is GAGVSQSPSNKVTEKGKDVELRCDPISGHTALYWYRQSLGQGLEFLIYFQGNSAPDKSGLPSDRFSAERTGGSVSTLTIQRTQQEDSAVYLCASSALADSYNEQFFGPGTRLTVL.

The rearrangement links TRBV2 to TRBJ2-1; 8 bases line up with TRBD2. V was clipped by 5 bases and J by 4 bases; unmatched bases: 10. This CDR3 has 16 residues. Germline CDR1 reads SNHLY; CDR2 reads FYNNEI. Here the CDR3 DNA reads TGTGCCAGCAGTATATGGGCGGGAGGCCTATACAATGAGCAGTTCTTC. Residues: CASSIWAGGLYNEQFF.

V gene TRBV2 combines with J gene TRBJ2-5; TRBD1 matches 8 bases. V was pared by 8 bases and J by 1 base, with 9 bases of the junction left unmatched. Per germline, CDR1 SNHLY and CDR2 FYNNEI. The CDR3 sequence is 15 residues long. Written as DNA, the CDR3 is TGTGCCAGCTTCCCGGGACAGGACTCCCAAGAGACCCAGTACTTC. Its protein product is CASFPGQDSQETQYF.

This sequence joins TRBV2 and TRBJ2-7; 10 positions agree with TRBD2. Germline-derived CDR1 and CDR2 are SNHLY and FYNNEI. There are 14 residues in the CDR3. V lost 11 bases, J lost 4 bases, and 11 bases stayed unmatched. The CDR3 protein is CASIPGLASYEQYF. Here the CDR3 DNA reads TGTGCCTCGATACCGGGACTAGCGTCTTACGAGCAGTACTTC.

Points on this clone: A junction end diverges from the germline sequence, so it may reflect a read error. The gene calls are TRBV7-7 and TRBJ1-1; no clear D gene. CDR1 SSHAT and CDR2 FNYEAQ come from the germline V gene (reference sequence). The CDR3 covers 13 residues. CDR3 protein: CASSLAQNTEAFF. As DNA, the CDR3 is TGTGCTAGCAGCTTGGCCCAGAACACTGAAGCTTTCTTT.

This clone was seen only once. The CDR3 reads CASSATGTKDEQYF. In nucleotides, the CDR3 is TGTGCCAGCAGTGCAACCGGGACTAAGGACGAGCAGTACTTC. The gene calls are TRBV6-1 and TRBJ2-7; the match to TRBD2 covers 7 bases. This CDR3 has 14 residues. V was clipped by 4 bases and J by 5 bases; unmatched bases: 8. Germline V gene data show CDR1 as MNHNS and CDR2 as SASEGT.

The chain links TRBV7-2 to TRBJ2-1; the match to TRBD2 covers 12 bases. Per germline, CDR1 SGHTA and CDR2 FQGNSA. The V gene end was trimmed by 1 base and the J gene end by 5 bases; junction bases not matched to a gene: 3. This CDR3 comprises 16 residues. The CDR3 sequence: CASSLVLAGGDNEQFF. The CDR3 DNA sequence: TGTGCCAGCAGCTTAGTGCTAGCGGGAGGGGACAATGAGCAGTTCTTC.

V usage is TRBV18 and J usage is TRBJ2-7, with 14 nucleotides matching TRBD2. The CDR3 length is 15 residues. Germline V gene lookup returns CDR1 KGHSH and CDR2 LQKENI. V was clipped by 3 bases and J by 13 bases; unmatched bases: 11. The CDR3 reads CASSPGTSGSGRAYF. The CDR3 bases are TGTGCCAGCTCACCCGGGACTAGCGGGAGTGGGAGAGCCTACTTC. Combining the CDR3 with reference TRBV18 and TRBJ2-7 gives the whole variable domain NAGVMQNPRHLVRRRGQEARLRCSPMKGHSHVYWYRQLPEEGLKFMVYLQKENIIDESGMPKERFSAEFPKEGPSILRIQQVVRGDSAAYFCASSPGTSGSGRAYFGPGTRLTVT.

V and J are TRBV2 and TRBJ1-2, with D hard to call. The CDR3 length is 12 residues. The V end lost 6 bases, the J end lost 7 bases, and 12 bases lay between the germline ends. CDR1 SNHLY and CDR2 FYNNEI come from the germline V gene. The CDR3 nucleotides are TGTGCCAGCAGCCTAGACGGGTTTGGCTACACCTTC. Encoded protein: CASSLDGFGYTF.

The chain combines TRBV2 with TRBJ2-7, with D hard to call. The germline CDR1 and CDR2 sequences are SNHLY and FYNNEI. The CDR3 is made up of 11 amino acids. Trimming removed 6 bases at V and 3 bases at J, with 6 bases between. The CDR3 DNA sequence: TGTGCCAGCAGAATCTACTACGAGCAGTACTTC. Translating it yields CASRIYYEQYF.